These 30 T cell receptor beta chains share one sample of origin, sequenced in a study of T-cell memory formation after mild COVID-19. MiXCR, run by TCRdb on the 5' RACE reads, gives a single entry per CDR3 protein. The data hold 500,000 to 650,000 distinct CDR3 sequences, with roughly 20% observed a single time. Sequences were obtained from PBMCs or a T cell subset sorted from them (not recorded which). The receptors were sampled from an adult woman who had mild COVID-19 (a few samples of this study predate the infection). Cell type and time point are not known.

J is TRBJ2-3 and V is TRBV12-3 or TRBV12-4; no definite D call. V lost 1 base and J lost 0, with 17 bases in between. CDR3 length: 18 residues. Here the CDR3 reads CASSLVPSLVRSTDTQYF. CDR3 nucleotides: TGTGCCAGCAGTTTAGTACCCTCCCTAGTTCGTAGCACAGATACGCAGTATTTT.

The chain couples TRBV6-5 to TRBJ1-2, with D maybe TRBD1 (5 bases). The CDR3 totals 15 residues. Deletions cut 5 bases from V and 4 bases from J, with 17 bases between. Germline V lookup: CDR1 MNHEY, CDR2 SVGAGI. CDR3 nucleotide sequence: TGTGCCAGCAGTAATACTCAGGGTGTCGGCTATGGCTACACCTTC. Protein product: CASSNTQGVGYGYTF.

The gene calls are TRBV12-3 or TRBV12-4 and TRBJ2-1; 9 bases agree with TRBD2. Germline trimming cut 7 bases from V and 4 bases from J; bases unmatched to any gene: 8. There are 15 residues in the CDR3. CDR3 sequence: CASIWGGGDYNEQFF. Written as DNA, the CDR3 is TGTGCCAGCATTTGGGGCGGGGGGGATTACAATGAGCAGTTCTTC.

This clonotype was seen only a few times. The chain employs TRBV5-4 and TRBJ1-1, with a weak D call TRBD1 (6 bases). The V end was cut by 7 bases, the J end by 5 bases, with 15 bases between. The CDR3 is 13 amino acids. Germline V CDR1 and CDR2: SGHNT, YYREEE (reference sequence). The CDR3 reads CASGTGLETEAFF. The CDR3 DNA is TGTGCCAGCGGAACAGGGCTGGAGACTGAAGCTTTCTTT.

V gene TRBV20-1 combines with J gene TRBJ2-7; D remains unclear. This CDR3 contains 14 residues. Germline V lookup: CDR1 DFQATT, CDR2 SNEGSKA (reference sequence). V lost 2 bases, J lost 2 bases, and 13 bases lay in between. This CDR3 is CSARRVVWPYEQYF. The CDR3 DNA sequence: TGCAGTGCTAGACGAGTGGTTTGGCCCTACGAGCAGTACTTC.

This clonotype was counted a few times. The genes are TRBV7-3 and TRBJ1-1; D gene uncertain. CDR3 length: 13 amino acids. CDR1 and CDR2 (germline): SGHTA, FQGTGA. V lost 5 bases to trimming and J lost 7 bases, with 14 bases between them. The CDR3, as DNA: TGTGCCAGCAGCCCACGAAAGGGCAGTGAAGCTTTCTTT. This codes for CASSPRKGSEAFF.

This clonotype occurred a few times. The chain uses TRBV5-1 and TRBJ2-7, with 9 bases matching TRBD2. CDR1 and CDR2 (germline): SGHRS, YFSETQ. The CDR3 length is 15 residues. Trimming took 0 bases from V and 6 from J; bases not matched to a gene: 7. CDR3 bases: TGCGCCAGCAGCTTGGCACCGGGACTAGCCTCCGAGCAGTACTTC. Translation gives CASSLAPGLASEQYF.

This clonotype has a handful of counts. The genes are TRBV25-1 and TRBJ2-4; TRBD2 might be the D (6 bases). Per germline, CDR1 MGHDK and CDR2 SYGVNS. The CDR3 runs 15 residues. V lost 3 bases and J 8 bases, leaving 17 bases between the germline ends. CDR3 in DNA: TGTGCCAGCAGTGATAAGGGCAGGGAGGCGGACATTCAGTACTTC. Translating it yields CASSDKGREADIQYF.

The V call is TRBV20-1, the J call TRBJ1-2; a weak D match, TRBD1 (6 bases). The CDR3 is made up of 11 amino acids. The V end lost 6 bases, the J end lost 4 bases, and 9 bases lay between the germline ends. Germline V lookup: CDR1 DFQATT, CDR2 SNEGSKA (reference sequence). The CDR3 bases are TGCAGTGCCGGGACAAGCTATGGCTACACCTTC. This sequence encodes CSAGTSYGYTF.

The sample holds a few counts of this clonotype. The chain has TRBV30 and TRBJ2-3; weak D call: TRBD2 (5 bases). CDR1 is GTSNPN and CDR2 is SVGIG in the germline V gene (reference sequence). This CDR3 spans 13 amino acids. Trimming took 6 bases from V and 1 from J, leaving 11 bases between them. CDR3 sequence: CACLFGGTDTQYF. DNA for the CDR3: TGTGCCTGCTTGTTCGGGGGCACAGATACGCAGTATTTT.

In its sample, this clonotype was seen many times. The V gene is TRBV20-1, the J gene TRBJ2-1, with TRBD2 matching over 8 bases. Germline V lookup: CDR1 DFQATT, CDR2 SNEGSKA (reference sequence). The CDR3 covers 14 residues. The CDR3 DNA sequence: TGCAGCACGGACGGGAGGGCCAACAACAATGAGCAGTTCTTC. It yields the protein CSTDGRANNNEQFF.

This clonotype was seen more than once but under ten times. The chain carries TRBV5-1 and TRBJ1-1, with D uncertain. V gave up 4 bases and J gave up 2 bases, with 15 bases separating them. The CDR3 consists of 15 residues. Germline CDR1 SGHRS, CDR2 YFSETQ. The DNA for the CDR3 is TGCGCCAGCAGCGACAACGCGGGCGGTAACACTGAAGCTTTCTTT. It yields the protein CASSDNAGGNTEAFF.

The chain is built from TRBV5-4 and TRBJ2-7, with 9 bases lining up with TRBD2. V shed 3 bases and J 2 bases; nucleotides not matched to a gene: 3. Germline V gene sequence: CDR1 SGHNT, CDR2 YYREEE (reference sequence). The CDR3 runs to 14 residues. The CDR3 loop is CASSSRLAAYEQYF. The CDR3 nucleotides are TGTGCCAGCAGCTCCAGACTAGCGGCCTACGAGCAGTACTTC.

This clonotype has only a few counts. The gene calls are TRBV12-3 or TRBV12-4 and TRBJ2-3; 7 nucleotides line up with TRBD1. CDR3 size: 15 residues. J lost 7 bases, V lost 1 base, and 8 bases had no gene match. CDR3 loop: CASSLVSEGAHTQYF. CDR3 DNA: TGTGCCAGCAGTTTAGTTTCCGAGGGGGCTCATACGCAGTATTTT.

This clonotype turned up a few times. The rearrangement joins TRBV29-1 to TRBJ2-5; no reliable D call. Germline-derived CDR1 and CDR2 are SQVTM and ANQGSEA. With 4 bases removed from V and 5 bases from J, the gap between germline ends came to 11 bases. The CDR3 extends over 12 amino acids. This CDR3 reads CSVVFLGETQYF. CDR3 DNA: TGCAGCGTTGTATTCCTTGGGGAGACCCAGTACTTC.

V is TRBV2 and J is TRBJ2-1; D is ambiguous. Trimming left V 0 bases short and J 0 bases short, with 6 bases between. The CDR3 has 15 amino acids. CDR1 and CDR2 from the germline V gene are SNHLY and FYNNEI. The CDR3 protein is CASSEAQSSYNEQFF. CDR3 nucleotides: TGTGCCAGCAGTGAAGCGCAGAGCTCCTACAATGAGCAGTTCTTC.

V usage is TRBV5-1 and J usage is TRBJ1-4; 11 bases line up with TRBD1. V gave up 1 base and J gave up 1 base; unmatched junction bases: 6. This CDR3 region has 18 residues. The germline V gene encodes CDR1 SGHRS and CDR2 YFSETQ. The DNA for the CDR3 is TGCGCCAGCAGCTTGTGGACAGGGGGCGAAGGAACTAATGAAAAACTGTTTTTT. Its translation is CASSLWTGGEGTNEKLFF.

This chain joins TRBV6-5 and TRBJ2-7; 9 bases are a match to TRBD1. With V trimmed by 6 bases and J by 3 bases, 9 bases remained unmatched. CDR1 and CDR2 from the germline V gene are MNHEY and SVGAGI. This CDR3 contains 15 residues. This CDR3 reads CASRRYTGGVYEQYF. As DNA, the CDR3 is TGTGCCAGCAGAAGGTACACAGGGGGCGTCTACGAGCAGTACTTC.

This clonotype was seen only a few times. The chain joins TRBV12-3 or TRBV12-4 to TRBJ1-1; maybe TRBD1 (5 bases). Trimming removed 3 bases from V and 8 bases from J, with 13 bases in between. CDR3 size: 13 residues. CDR3 nucleotides: TGTGCCAGCAGTTTGTTCGGGGGGGAAGAAGCTTTCTTT. Translation gives CASSLFGGEEAFF.

The chain links TRBV30 to TRBJ2-6; D might be TRBD1 or TRBD2, each matching 6 bases. CDR3 length: 15 residues. V was clipped by 6 bases and J by 3 bases, with 15 bases between them. Germline V gene sequence: CDR1 GTSNPN, CDR2 SVGIG (reference sequence). CDR3 loop: CACRNGGFGANVLTF. The CDR3 DNA reads TGTGCCTGCAGAAACGGGGGCTTTGGGGCCAACGTCCTGACTTTC.

There are many counts of this clonotype. V gene TRBV2 combines with J gene TRBJ2-2; 7 nucleotides match TRBD2. The V and J ends lost 5 bases and 4 bases, in that order; junction bases with no gene match: 4. Germline CDR1 SNHLY, CDR2 FYNNEI. The CDR3 contains 14 residues. CDR3 region: CASSSTGGTGELFF. DNA of the CDR3: TGTGCCAGCAGTTCGACGGGGGGCACCGGGGAGCTGTTTTTT.

The gene calls are TRBV6-1 and TRBJ1-5, with TRBD1 matching over 9 bases. Germline-derived CDR1 and CDR2 are MNHNS and SASEGT. This CDR3 is 15 amino acids long. With V trimmed by 6 bases and J by 3 bases, 6 bases remained unmatched. The chain's CDR3 is CASSPRDRANQPQHF. DNA of the CDR3: TGTGCCAGCAGCCCCCGGGACAGGGCCAATCAGCCCCAGCATTTT.

The chain is built from TRBV20-1 and TRBJ2-3; 7 bases agree with TRBD1. The germline gives CDR1 DFQATT, CDR2 SNEGSKA (reference sequence). J lost 3 bases, V lost 5 bases, and 14 bases had no gene match. The CDR3 is made up of 16 amino acids. The CDR3 sequence is CSASRQGEEVTDTQYF. Written as DNA, the CDR3 is TGCAGTGCTTCCCGACAGGGCGAGGAGGTGACAGATACGCAGTATTTT.

This clonotype was counted between two and nine times. This sequence joins TRBV5-1 and TRBJ2-3; 12 bases are shared with TRBD2. This CDR3 has 19 amino acids. Trimming took 0 bases from V and 4 from J; bases not matched to a gene: 12. Germline-derived CDR1 and CDR2 are SGHRS and YFSETQ. The CDR3 sequence: CASSLGRLAGARLADTQYF. CDR3 sequence (DNA): TGCGCCAGCAGCTTGGGAAGACTAGCGGGAGCAAGGTTGGCAGATACGCAGTATTTT.

This clonotype was picked up a small number of times. The rearrangement joins TRBV12-3 or TRBV12-4 to TRBJ2-1; D gene uncertain. This CDR3 has 14 amino acids. The V and J ends lost 3 bases and 8 bases respectively, with 14 bases between them. The chain's CDR3 is CASSFDGNRDEQFF. CDR3 coding DNA: TGTGCCAGCAGTTTCGACGGCAACCGGGATGAGCAGTTCTTC.

The V gene is TRBV11-3, the J gene TRBJ2-1; D may be TRBD2 (5 bases). Germline lookup yields CDR1 SGHNT and CDR2 YENEEA. The CDR3 is made up of 17 amino acids. Deletions cut 5 bases from V and 6 bases from J, with 23 bases between. In DNA, the CDR3 is TGTGCCAGCAGCCCCGGGATTAGGCCAATAGTCGGCAATGAGCAGTTCTTC. It is translated as CASSPGIRPIVGNEQFF.

V gene TRBV7-2 combines with J gene TRBJ1-1; D unclear. The CDR3 loop spans 15 amino acids. V was trimmed by 3 bases and J by 0 bases, leaving 11 bases between them. Germline CDR1 SGHTA, CDR2 FQGNSA. Here the CDR3 reads CASSLFAGMNTEAFF. The DNA of the CDR3 is TGTGCCAGCAGCTTGTTCGCGGGGATGAACACTGAAGCTTTCTTT. The variable domain in full, with the rest retrieved from reference TRBV7-2 and TRBJ1-1, is GAGVSQSPSNKVTEKGKDVELRCDPISGHTALYWYRQSLGQGLEFLIYFQGNSAPDKSGLPSDRFSAERTGGSVSTLTIQRTQQEDSAVYLCASSLFAGMNTEAFFGQGTRLTVV.

This chain uses TRBV5-1 with TRBJ2-5; possibly TRBD1 or TRBD2 for D (5 bases each). The CDR3 length is 17 residues. Germline CDR1 is SGHRS and CDR2 is YFSETQ. V dropped 3 bases and J dropped 4 bases, with 22 bases sitting between them. The CDR3 sequence: CASSSGPALGRGETQYF. In nucleotides, the CDR3 is TGCGCCAGCAGCTCAGGACCAGCTCTGGGACGCGGAGAGACCCAGTACTTC.

This chain connects TRBV10-3 to TRBJ2-7; D is undetermined. CDR3 length equals 13 residues. V was clipped by 3 bases and J by 6 bases, with 12 bases between them. The germline gives CDR1 ENHRY, CDR2 SYGVKD. The CDR3 DNA follows: TGTGCCATCAGTGACAGTTCTCGCTTCGAGCAGTACTTC. Its protein is CAISDSSRFEQYF.

This clonotype was seen more than once but under ten times. The chain uses TRBV7-2 and TRBJ1-1; TRBD1 matches 7 bases. Germline CDR1 reads SGHTA; CDR2 reads FQGNSA. The J segment lost 11 bases and the V segment lost 2 bases, leaving 11 bases of the junction unmatched. CDR3 length: 14 residues. The CDR3 bases are TGTGCCAGCAGCTTACACGGACAGGAGACAGGGGCTTTCTTT. It translates to CASSLHGQETGAFF.